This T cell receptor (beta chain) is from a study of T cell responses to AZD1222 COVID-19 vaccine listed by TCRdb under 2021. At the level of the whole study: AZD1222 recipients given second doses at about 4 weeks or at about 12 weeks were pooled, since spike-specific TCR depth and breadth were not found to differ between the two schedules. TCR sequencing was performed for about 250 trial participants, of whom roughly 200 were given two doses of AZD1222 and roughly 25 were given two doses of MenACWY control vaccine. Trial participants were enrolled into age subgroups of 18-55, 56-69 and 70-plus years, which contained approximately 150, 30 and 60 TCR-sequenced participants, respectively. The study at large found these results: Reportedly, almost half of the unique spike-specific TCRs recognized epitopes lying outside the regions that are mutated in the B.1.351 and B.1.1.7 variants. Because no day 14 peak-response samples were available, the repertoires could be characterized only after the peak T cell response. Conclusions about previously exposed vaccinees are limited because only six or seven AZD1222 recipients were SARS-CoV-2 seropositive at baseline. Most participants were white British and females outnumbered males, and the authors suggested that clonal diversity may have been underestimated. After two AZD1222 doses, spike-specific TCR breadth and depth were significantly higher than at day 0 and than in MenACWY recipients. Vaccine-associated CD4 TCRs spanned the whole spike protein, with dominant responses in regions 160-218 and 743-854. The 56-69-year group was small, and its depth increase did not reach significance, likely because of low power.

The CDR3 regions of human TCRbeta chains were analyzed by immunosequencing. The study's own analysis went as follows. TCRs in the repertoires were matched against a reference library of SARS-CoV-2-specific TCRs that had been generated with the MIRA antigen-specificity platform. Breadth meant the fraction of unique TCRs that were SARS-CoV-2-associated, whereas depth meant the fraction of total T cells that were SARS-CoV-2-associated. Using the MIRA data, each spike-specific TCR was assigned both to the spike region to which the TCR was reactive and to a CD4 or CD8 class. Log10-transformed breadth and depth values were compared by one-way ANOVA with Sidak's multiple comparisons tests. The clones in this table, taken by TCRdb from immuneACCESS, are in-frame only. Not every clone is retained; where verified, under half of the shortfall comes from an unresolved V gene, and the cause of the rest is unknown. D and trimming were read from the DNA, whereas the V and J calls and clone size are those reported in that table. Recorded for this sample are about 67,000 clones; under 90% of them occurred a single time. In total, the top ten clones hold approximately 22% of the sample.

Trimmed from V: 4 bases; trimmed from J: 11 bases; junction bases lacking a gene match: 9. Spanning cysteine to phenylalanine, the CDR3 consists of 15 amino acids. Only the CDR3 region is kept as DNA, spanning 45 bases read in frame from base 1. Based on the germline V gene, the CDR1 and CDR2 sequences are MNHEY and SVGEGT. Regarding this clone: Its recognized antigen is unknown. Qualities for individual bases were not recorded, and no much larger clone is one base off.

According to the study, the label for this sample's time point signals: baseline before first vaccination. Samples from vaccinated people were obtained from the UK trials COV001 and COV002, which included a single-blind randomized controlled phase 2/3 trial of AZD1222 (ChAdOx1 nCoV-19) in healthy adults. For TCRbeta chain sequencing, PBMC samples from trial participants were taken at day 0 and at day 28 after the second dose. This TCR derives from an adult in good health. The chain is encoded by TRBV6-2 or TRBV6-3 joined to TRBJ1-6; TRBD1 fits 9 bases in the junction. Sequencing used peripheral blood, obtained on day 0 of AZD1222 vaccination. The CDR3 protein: CASSFAGTGIAPLHF. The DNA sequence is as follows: TGTGCCAGCAGTTTTGCCGGGACAGGGATTGCACCCCTCCACTTT.